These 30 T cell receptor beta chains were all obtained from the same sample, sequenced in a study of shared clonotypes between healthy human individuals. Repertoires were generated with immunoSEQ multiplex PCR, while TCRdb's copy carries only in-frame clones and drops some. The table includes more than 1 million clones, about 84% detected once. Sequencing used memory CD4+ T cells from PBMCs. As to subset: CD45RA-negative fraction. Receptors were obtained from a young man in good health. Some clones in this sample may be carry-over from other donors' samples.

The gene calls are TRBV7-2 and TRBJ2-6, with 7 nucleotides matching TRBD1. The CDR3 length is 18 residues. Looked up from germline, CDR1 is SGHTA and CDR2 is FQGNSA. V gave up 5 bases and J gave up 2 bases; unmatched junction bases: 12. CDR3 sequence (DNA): TGTGCCAGCAGCCCAGGGTACAGGGGATCAACTGGGGCCAACGTCCTGACTTTC. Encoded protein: CASSPGYRGSTGANVLTF.

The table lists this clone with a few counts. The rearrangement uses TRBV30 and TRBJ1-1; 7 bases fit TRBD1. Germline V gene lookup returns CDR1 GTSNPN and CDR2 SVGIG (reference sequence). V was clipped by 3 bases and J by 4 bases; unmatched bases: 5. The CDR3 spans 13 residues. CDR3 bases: TGTGCCTGGAGGTCAGGGGGGAGCACTGAAGCTTTCTTT. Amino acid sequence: CAWRSGGSTEAFF.

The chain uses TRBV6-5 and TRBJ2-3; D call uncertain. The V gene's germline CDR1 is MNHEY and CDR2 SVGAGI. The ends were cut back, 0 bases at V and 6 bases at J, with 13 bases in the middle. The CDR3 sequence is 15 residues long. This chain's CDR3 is CASSYSPGAEDTQYF. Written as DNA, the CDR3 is TGTGCCAGCAGTTACTCCCCGGGTGCCGAGGATACGCAGTATTTT.

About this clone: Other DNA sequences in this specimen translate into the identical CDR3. CDR3 residues: CASSLRYEQYF. The DNA of the CDR3 is TGTGCCAGCAGCCTCAGGTACGAGCAGTACTTC. This sequence joins TRBV7-2 and TRBJ2-7; D is undetermined. CDR3 length: 11 residues. V lost 5 bases and J lost 4, with 6 bases in between. The germline V gene has CDR1 SGHTA and CDR2 FQGNSA.

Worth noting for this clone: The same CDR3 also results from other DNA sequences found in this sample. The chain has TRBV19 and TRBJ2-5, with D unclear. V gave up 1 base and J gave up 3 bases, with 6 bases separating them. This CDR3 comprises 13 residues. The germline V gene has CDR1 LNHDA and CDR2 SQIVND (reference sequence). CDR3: CASSIGGEETQYF. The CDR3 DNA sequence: TGTGCCAGTAGTATAGGTGGGGAAGAGACCCAGTACTTC.

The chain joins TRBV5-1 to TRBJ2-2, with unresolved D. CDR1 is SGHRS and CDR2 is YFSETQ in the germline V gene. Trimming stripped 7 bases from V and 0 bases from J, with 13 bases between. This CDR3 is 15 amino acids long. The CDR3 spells CASGRLEPNTGELFF. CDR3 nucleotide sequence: TGCGCCAGCGGCCGGTTGGAACCGAACACCGGGGAGCTGTTTTTT. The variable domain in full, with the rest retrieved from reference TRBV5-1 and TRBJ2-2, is KAGVTQTPRYLIKTRGQQVTLSCSPISGHRSVSWYQQTPGQGLQFLFEYFSETQRNKGNFPGRFSGRQFSNSRSEMNVSTLELGDSALYLCASGRLEPNTGELFFGEGSRLTVL.

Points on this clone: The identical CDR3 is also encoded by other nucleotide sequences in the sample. The DNA of the CDR3 is TGTGCCAGCAGCTTAGTGTACGAGCAGTACTTC. Amino acid sequence: CASSLVYEQYF. The V gene is TRBV7-2, the J gene TRBJ2-7; D is uncertain. V was shortened by 1 base and J by 4 bases, with 2 bases between the two germline ends. Germline V gene sequence: CDR1 SGHTA, CDR2 FQGNSA. This CDR3 has 11 residues. The entire variable domain, with the rest obtained from reference TRBV7-2 and TRBJ2-7, is as follows: GAGVSQSPSNKVTEKGKDVELRCDPISGHTALYWYRQSLGQGLEFLIYFQGNSAPDKSGLPSDRFSAERTGGSVSTLTIQRTQQEDSAVYLCASSLVYEQYFGPGTRLTVT.

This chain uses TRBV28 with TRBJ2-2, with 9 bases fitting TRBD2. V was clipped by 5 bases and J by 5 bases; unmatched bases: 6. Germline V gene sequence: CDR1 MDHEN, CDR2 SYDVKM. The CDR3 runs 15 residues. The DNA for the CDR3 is TGTGCCAGCAGTGCTAGCGGGAAAGATACCGGGGAGCTGTTTTTT. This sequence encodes CASSASGKDTGELFF.

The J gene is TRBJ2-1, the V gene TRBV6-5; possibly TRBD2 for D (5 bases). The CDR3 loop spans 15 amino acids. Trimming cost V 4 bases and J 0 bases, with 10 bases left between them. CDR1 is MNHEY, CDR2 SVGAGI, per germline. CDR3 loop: CASSSGVVSYNEQFF. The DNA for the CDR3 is TGTGCCAGCAGTTCCGGGGTCGTCTCCTACAATGAGCAGTTCTTC.

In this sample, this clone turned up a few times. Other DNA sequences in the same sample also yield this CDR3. DNA for the CDR3: TGTGCCAGCAGCCCGGGGGTCGAGACCCAGTACTTC. It codes for CASSPGVETQYF. This chain joins TRBV6-6 and TRBJ2-5, with D perhaps matching TRBD2 (6 bases). V was trimmed by 6 bases and J by 5 bases, leaving 10 bases between them. This CDR3 is built from 12 residues. Germline-derived CDR1 and CDR2 are MNHNY and SVGAGI (reference sequence).

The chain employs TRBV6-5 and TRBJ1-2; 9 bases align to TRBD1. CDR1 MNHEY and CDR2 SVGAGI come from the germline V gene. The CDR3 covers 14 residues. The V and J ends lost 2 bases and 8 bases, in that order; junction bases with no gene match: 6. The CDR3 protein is CASSYRDRARGYTF. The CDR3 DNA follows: TGTGCCAGCAGTTACCGGGACAGGGCTCGAGGCTACACCTTC.

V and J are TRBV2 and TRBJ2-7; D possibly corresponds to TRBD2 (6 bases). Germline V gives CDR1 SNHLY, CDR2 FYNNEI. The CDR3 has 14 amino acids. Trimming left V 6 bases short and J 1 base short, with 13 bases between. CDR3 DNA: TGTGCCAGCAGAAAAGGCCGGGAGTCCTACGAGCAGTACTTC. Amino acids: CASRKGRESYEQYF.

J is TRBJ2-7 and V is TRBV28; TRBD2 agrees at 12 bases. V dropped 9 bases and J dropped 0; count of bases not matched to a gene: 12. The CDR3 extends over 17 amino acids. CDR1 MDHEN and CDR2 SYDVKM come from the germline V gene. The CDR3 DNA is TGTGCCAGTCCCCCTGCTAGCGGGAGGGACGGCTCCTACGAGCAGTACTTC. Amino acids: CASPPASGRDGSYEQYF.

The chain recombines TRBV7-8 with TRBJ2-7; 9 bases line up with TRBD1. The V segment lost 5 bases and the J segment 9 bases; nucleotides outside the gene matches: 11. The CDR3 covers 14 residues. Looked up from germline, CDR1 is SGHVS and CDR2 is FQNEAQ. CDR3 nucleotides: TGTGCCAGCAGCCCCACCGGGACAGGGACAGGGCAGTACTTC. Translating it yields CASSPTGTGTGQYF.

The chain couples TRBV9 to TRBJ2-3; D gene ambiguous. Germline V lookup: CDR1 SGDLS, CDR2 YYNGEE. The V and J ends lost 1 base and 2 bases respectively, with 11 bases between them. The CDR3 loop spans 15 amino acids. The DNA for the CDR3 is TGTGCCAGCAGCGTAAGCCCCGCGGCCACAGATACGCAGTATTTT. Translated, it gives CASSVSPAATDTQYF.

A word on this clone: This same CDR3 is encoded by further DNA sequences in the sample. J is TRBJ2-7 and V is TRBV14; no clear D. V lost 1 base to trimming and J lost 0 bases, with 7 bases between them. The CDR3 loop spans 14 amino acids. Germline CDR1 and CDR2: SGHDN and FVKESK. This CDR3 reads CASSQGLNSYEQYF. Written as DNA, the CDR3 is TGTGCCAGCAGCCAAGGCCTGAACTCCTACGAGCAGTACTTC.

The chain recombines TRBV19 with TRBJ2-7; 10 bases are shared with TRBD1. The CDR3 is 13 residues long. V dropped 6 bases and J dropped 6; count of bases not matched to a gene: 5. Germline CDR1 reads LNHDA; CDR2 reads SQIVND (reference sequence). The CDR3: CASSSTGGGEQYF. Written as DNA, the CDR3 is TGTGCCAGTAGCTCGACAGGGGGCGGCGAGCAGTACTTC.

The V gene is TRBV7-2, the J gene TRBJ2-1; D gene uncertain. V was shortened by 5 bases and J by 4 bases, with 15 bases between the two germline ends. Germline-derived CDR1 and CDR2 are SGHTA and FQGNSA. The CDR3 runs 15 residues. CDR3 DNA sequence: TGTGCCAGCAGCCTAAGGATTTTGGGTTACAATGAGCAGTTCTTC. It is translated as CASSLRILGYNEQFF.

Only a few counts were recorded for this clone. The CDR3 DNA sequence: TGTGCCAGCAGCTTCCCAGGGCCAACGGAGACCCAGTACTTC. Translation: CASSFPGPTETQYF. The chain joins TRBV7-9 to TRBJ2-5; the D gene is possibly TRBD1 (5 bases). The V gene lost 3 bases and the J gene lost 5 bases, with 13 bases spanning the gap. The CDR3 contains 14 residues. Germline CDR1 is SEHNR and CDR2 is FQNEAQ (reference sequence).

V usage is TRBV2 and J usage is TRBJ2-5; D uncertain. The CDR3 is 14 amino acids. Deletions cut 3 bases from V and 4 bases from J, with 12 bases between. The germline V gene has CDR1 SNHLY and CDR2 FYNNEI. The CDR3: CASSEGPRTETQYF. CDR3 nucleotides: TGTGCCAGCAGTGAGGGTCCAAGGACAGAGACCCAGTACTTC.

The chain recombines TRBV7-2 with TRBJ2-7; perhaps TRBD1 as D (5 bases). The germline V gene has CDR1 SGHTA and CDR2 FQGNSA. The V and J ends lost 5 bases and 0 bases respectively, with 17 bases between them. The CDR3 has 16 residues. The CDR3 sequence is CASSPGAGRGSYEQYF. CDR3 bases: TGTGCCAGCAGCCCTGGGGCAGGGCGAGGCTCCTACGAGCAGTACTTC.

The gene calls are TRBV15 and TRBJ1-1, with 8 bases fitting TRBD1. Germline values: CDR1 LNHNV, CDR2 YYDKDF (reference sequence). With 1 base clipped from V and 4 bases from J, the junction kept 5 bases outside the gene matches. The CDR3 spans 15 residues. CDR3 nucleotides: TGTGCCACCAGCAGAGGGACAGGGTGGACCACTGAAGCTTTCTTT. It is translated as CATSRGTGWTTEAFF.

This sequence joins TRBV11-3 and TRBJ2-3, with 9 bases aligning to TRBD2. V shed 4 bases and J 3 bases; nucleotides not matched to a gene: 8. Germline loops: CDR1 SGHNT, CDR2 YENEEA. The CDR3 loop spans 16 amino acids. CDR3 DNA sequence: TGTGCCAGCAGCTCCAAGCGGGAGGCGTGGACAGATACGCAGTATTTT. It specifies CASSSKREAWTDTQYF.

The CDR3 sequence is CASGILAGGTDTQYF. The DNA of the CDR3 is TGCGCCAGCGGAATTTTAGCGGGGGGGACAGATACGCAGTATTTT. V gene TRBV5-1 combines with J gene TRBJ2-3; 11 bases are a match to TRBD2. The germline CDR1 and CDR2 sequences are SGHRS and YFSETQ. The trim removed 7 bases at V and 3 bases at J, leaving 7 bases unmatched. This CDR3 region has 15 residues.

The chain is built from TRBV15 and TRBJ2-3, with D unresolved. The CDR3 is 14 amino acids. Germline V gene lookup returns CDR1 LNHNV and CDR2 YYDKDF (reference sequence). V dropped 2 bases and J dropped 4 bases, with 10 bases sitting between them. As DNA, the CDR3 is TGTGCCACCAGCAGACCCCCCCAGGCAGATACGCAGTATTTT. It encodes CATSRPPQADTQYF.

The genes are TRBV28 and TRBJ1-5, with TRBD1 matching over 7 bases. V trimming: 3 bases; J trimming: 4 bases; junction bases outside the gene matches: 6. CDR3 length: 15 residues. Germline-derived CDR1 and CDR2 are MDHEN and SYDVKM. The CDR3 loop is CASSFVAGGNQPQHF. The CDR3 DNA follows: TGTGCCAGCAGTTTTGTCGCAGGGGGGAATCAGCCCCAGCATTTT. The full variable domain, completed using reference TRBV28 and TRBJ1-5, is DVKVTQSSRYLVKRTGEKVFLECVQDMDHENMFWYRQDPGLGLRLIYFSYDVKMKEKGDIPEGYSVSREKKERFSLILESASTNQTSMYLCASSFVAGGNQPQHFGDGTRLSIL.

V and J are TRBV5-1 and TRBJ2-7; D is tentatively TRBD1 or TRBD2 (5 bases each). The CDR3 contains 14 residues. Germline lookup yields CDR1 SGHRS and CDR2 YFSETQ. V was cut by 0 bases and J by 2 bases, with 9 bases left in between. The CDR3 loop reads CASSLGDATYEQYF. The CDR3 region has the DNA TGCGCCAGCAGCTTGGGGGACGCAACCTACGAGCAGTACTTC.

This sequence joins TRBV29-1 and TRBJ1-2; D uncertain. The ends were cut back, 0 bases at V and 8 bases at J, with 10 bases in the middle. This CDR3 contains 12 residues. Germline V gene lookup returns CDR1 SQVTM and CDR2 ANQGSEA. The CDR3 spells CSVEENGPGYTF. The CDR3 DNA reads TGCAGCGTTGAAGAGAACGGGCCCGGCTACACCTTC.

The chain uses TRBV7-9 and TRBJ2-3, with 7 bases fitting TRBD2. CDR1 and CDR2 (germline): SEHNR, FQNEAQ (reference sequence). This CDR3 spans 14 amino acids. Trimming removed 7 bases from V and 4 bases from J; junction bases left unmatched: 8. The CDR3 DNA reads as TGTGCCAGCAACCAAGGACTAGTCGCAGATACGCAGTATTTT. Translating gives CASNQGLVADTQYF. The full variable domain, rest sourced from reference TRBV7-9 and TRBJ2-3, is DTGVSQNPRHKITKRGQNVTFRCDPISEHNRLYWYRQTLGQGPEFLTYFQNEAQLEKSRLLSDRFSAERPKGSFSTLEIQRTEQGDSAMYLCASNQGLVADTQYFGPGTRLTVL.

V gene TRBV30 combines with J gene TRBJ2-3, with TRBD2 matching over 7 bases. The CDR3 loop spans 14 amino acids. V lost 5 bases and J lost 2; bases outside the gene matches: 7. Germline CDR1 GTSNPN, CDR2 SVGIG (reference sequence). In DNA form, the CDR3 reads TGTGCCTGGGGACCGGGACTATCCACAGATACGCAGTATTTT. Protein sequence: CAWGPGLSTDTQYF.